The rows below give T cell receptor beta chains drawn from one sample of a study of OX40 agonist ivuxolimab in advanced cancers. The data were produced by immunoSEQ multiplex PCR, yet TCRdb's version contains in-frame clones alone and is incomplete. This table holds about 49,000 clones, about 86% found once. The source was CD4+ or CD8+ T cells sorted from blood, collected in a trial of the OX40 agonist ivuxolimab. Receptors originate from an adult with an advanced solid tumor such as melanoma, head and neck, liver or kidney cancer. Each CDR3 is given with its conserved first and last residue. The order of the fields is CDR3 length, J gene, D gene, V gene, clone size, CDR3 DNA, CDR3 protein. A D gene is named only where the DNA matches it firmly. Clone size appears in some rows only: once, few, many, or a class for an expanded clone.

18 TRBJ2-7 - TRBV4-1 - TGCGCCAGCAGCCAAGGATTGGTGTTCAAGCGACTCTCCTACGAGCAGTACTTC CASSQGLVFKRLSYEQYF
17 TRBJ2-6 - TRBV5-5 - TGTGCCAGCAGCTTGATGGGGGTCTCCTCTGGGGCCAACGTCCTGACTTTC CASSLMGVSSGANVLTF
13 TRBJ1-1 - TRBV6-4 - TGTGCCAGCAGTCATGGCCGGAACACTGAAGCTTTCTTT CASSHGRNTEAFF
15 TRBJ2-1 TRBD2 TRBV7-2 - TGTGCCAGCAGCCAGAATCGAGCGGGAGGAAGCGAGCAGTTCTTC CASSQNRAGGSEQFF
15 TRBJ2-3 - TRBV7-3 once TGTGCCAGCAGCTTATCCCTCGGGAGCACAGATACGCAGTATTTT CASSLSLGSTDTQYF
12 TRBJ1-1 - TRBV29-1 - TGCAGCGTGGGGAGAGGGGAAGGTGAAGCTTTCTTT CSVGRGEGEAFF
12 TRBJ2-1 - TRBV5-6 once TGTGCCAGCAGCTTGTCAATGGGTGAGCAGTTCTTC CASSLSMGEQFF
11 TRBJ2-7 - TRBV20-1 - TGCAGTGTTGAACAGACGTACGAGCAGTACTTC CSVEQTYEQYF
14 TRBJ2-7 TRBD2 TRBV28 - TGTGCCAGCATCCCCTCGGGGGGAAGCTACGAGCAGTACTTC CASIPSGGSYEQYF
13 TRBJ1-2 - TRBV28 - TGTGCCAGCAGTTTATTGGCAATCTATGGCTACACCTTC CASSLLAIYGYTF
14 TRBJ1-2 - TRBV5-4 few TGTGCCAGCAGCTTGGCAGGGTCGGACTATGGCTACACCTTC CASSLAGSDYGYTF
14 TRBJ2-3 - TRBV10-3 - TGTGCCATCAGTCCGGGACAAGTCACAGATACGCAGTATTTT CAISPGQVTDTQYF
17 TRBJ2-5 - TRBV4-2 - TGTGCCAGCAGCCAAGGGAGGTCAGCGTCTGAGGGGGAGACCCAGTACTTC CASSQGRSASEGETQYF
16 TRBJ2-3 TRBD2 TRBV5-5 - TGTGCCAGCAGTTTTCGACTAGCGGGCTTCACAGATACGCAGTATTTT CASSFRLAGFTDTQYF
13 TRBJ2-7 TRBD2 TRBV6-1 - TGTGCCAGCAACCTAGCGGGAAGCTACGAGCAGTACTTC CASNLAGSYEQYF
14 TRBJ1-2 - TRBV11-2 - TGTGCCAGCAGTCAAGAGGCAGCTTCCTATGGCTACACCTTC CASSQEAASYGYTF
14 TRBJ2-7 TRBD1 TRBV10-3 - TGTGCCATCAGAGCCGGGACAGAAAATTACGAGCAGTACTTC CAIRAGTENYEQYF
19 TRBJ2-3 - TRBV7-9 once TGTGCCAGCAGCGTCGGCAGGGGTGTAGGGCAGGGGACGTCAGATACGCAGTATTTT CASSVGRGVGQGTSDTQYF
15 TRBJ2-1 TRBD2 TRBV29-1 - TGCAGCGTTTCGGCGGGAGAACGCCTATACAATGAGCAGTTCTTC CSVSAGERLYNEQFF
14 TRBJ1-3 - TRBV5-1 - TGCGCCAGCAGCTTGGATAACTCTGGAAACACCATATATTTT CASSLDNSGNTIYF
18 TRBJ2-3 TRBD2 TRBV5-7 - TGTGCCAGCAGCTCCGGGACTACCTTAACATTTAGTGCAGATACGCAGTATTTT CASSSGTTLTFSADTQYF
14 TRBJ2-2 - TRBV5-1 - TGCGCCAGCCTAGACAGGCGGGGCCCCGGGGAGCTGTTTTTT CASLDRRGPGELFF
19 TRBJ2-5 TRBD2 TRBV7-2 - TGTGCCAGCAGCTTAGTCTTTGGTAATAGCGGGAGTAACCAAGAGACCCAGTACTTC CASSLVFGNSGSNQETQYF
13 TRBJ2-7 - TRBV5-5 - TGTGCCAGCAGCATCGATGGCCAGGGGGAGCAGTACTTC CASSIDGQGEQYF
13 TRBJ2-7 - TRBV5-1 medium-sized TGCGCCAGCAGCTTGGGACAGACCAACGAGCAGTACTTC CASSLGQTNEQYF
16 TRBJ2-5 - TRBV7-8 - TGTGCCAGCAGCCCCAGCGTTGGGCGGGGGCGGGAGACCCAGTACTTC CASSPSVGRGRETQYF
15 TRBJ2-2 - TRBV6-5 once TGTGCCAGCAGACGCGCAAGTGTGAGCGGCGGGGAGCTGTTTTTT CASRRASVSGGELFF
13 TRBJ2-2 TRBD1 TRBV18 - TGTGCCAGCTCAACAGGGGTGGCCGGGGAGCTGTTTTTT CASSTGVAGELFF
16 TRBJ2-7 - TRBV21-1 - TGTGCCAGCAGAGACAAGGGACTAGCGCCTACCTACGAGCAGTACTTC CASRDKGLAPTYEQYF
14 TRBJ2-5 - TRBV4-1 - TGCGCCAGCAGCCGCCAGACTAGTGGGGAGACCCAGTACTTC CASSRQTSGETQYF
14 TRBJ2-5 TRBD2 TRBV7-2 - TGTGCCAGCATCCCCAGCGTGGGGGGGGAGACCCAGTACTTC CASIPSVGGETQYF
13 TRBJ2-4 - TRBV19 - TGTGCCAGTAGTATCGGGCAGGTTGCCATTCAGTACTTC CASSIGQVAIQYF
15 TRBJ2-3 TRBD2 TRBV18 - TGTGCCAGCTCTTTACTTAGCGGGAGAACAGATACGCAGTATTTT CASSLLSGRTDTQYF
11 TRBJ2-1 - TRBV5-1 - TGCGCCAGCAGCCTCTTCGATGAGCAGTTCTTC CASSLFDEQFF
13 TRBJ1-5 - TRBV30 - TGTGCCTGGAGTTCGTCAGGGGATCAGCCCCAGCATTTT CAWSSSGDQPQHF
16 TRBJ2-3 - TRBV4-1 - TGCGCCAGCAGCCGCCACAGGGGAGGGGGACCAGATACGCAGTATTTT CASSRHRGGGPDTQYF
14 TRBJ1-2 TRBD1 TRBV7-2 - TGTGCCAGTCATGGACAGGGAGGGAGAAGTGGCTACACCTTC CASHGQGGRSGYTF
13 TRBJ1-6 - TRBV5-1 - TGCGCCAGCGCCGGGACTGCGAATTCACCCCTCCACTTT CASAGTANSPLHF
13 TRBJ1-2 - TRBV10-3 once TGTGCCACCACGGAGGAGGGGACCGGGGGCTACACCTTC CATTEEGTGGYTF